This T cell receptor (beta chain) was documented in a study of blood T cells in healthy people across ages. Across the study: About one barcoded beta molecule per two T cells came from capture by template switching.

The authors ran a second PCR of about 6 to 11 cycles using a sample-barcoded 5' primer and a J-beta primer mix. MiXCR was run by TCRdb on the 5' RACE reads, yielding one entry per CDR3 protein. The table lists just under 900,000 distinct CDR3 sequences, around 26% of them singletons. Trimming removed 4 bases at V and 7 bases at J, with 18 bases between. The length of the CDR3 is 15 residues. The germline gives CDR1 SGHRS, CDR2 YFSETQ. There are many counts of this clonotype. The material sequenced was blood. The TCR was taken from a woman of 80 years or more in good health. The rearrangement links TRBV5-1 to TRBJ2-1; D tentatively fits TRBD1 or TRBD2 (5 bases each). CDR3 amino acids: CASSPGTASSNEQFF. In DNA form, the CDR3 reads TGCGCCAGCAGCCCCGGGACGGCTAGTTCGAATGAGCAGTTCTTC.